This TCR beta chain emerged from a study of early T cells in non-severe SARS-CoV-2 infection. cDNA molecules, individually, were tagged with unique molecular identifiers. TCRdb fed the 5' RACE reads into MiXCR, producing one record per CDR3 protein. Among about 80,000 distinct CDR3 sequences listed, approximately 16% were seen once. Germline loops: CDR1 MNHEY, CDR2 SMNVEV (reference sequence). J was trimmed by 2 bases and V by 4 bases; bases with no gene match: 12. The CDR3 contains 17 residues. J is TRBJ2-3 and V is TRBV27; the match to TRBD2 covers 7 bases. Sequencing was done on a sample of whole blood. The clonotype comes from an adult who was a healthcare worker with PCR-confirmed SARS-CoV-2 infection or an uninfected control (not recorded which). The CDR3 here is CASSYKGSGTYTDTQYF. CDR3 nucleotide sequence: TGTGCCAGCAGTTACAAAGGGAGCGGGACTTACACAGATACGCAGTATTTT.